This T cell receptor beta chain was recovered during a study of fetal regulatory T cell absence and autoimmunity. Broader study findings: Oligoclonal TCR enrichment in pancreas over cord blood reached over 100-fold for some clones.

This clone has more than one count but fewer than ten. Its antigen is not known. The CDR3 consists of 17 residues. Germline V gene sequence: CDR1 MNHNS, CDR2 SASEGT. The V gene lost 1 base and the J gene lost 0 bases, with 13 bases spanning the gap. The survey-level immunoSEQ assay was used. Measured with immunoSEQ multiplex PCR; TCRdb has only the in-frame clones, and not every one. Of around 100,000 clones in the sample, 72% are singletons; the top ten hold less than 2.5%. This receptor was obtained from a male donor with IPEX syndrome. Sequences were obtained from pancreas tissue. The V gene is TRBV6-1, the J gene TRBJ1-5, with D uncertain. CDR3 in amino acids: CASSEGLRPYSNQPQHF. The CDR3 coding sequence is TGTGCCAGCAGTGAAGGTCTCAGGCCATATAGCAATCAGCCCCAGCATTTT.